The clone carrying this T cell receptor beta chain was detected a few times. Its antigen is still unknown. The read ends 3 residues before the CDR3 terminus; that terminus is restored from the germline J gene. This sample was taken from a study of T cell clonality in common variable immunodeficiency. Study-level points and caveats: Reportedly, TCR beta sequences from common variable immunodeficiency showed fewer deletions and N-nucleotide insertions.

The CDR3 runs to 15 residues. Per the germline V gene, CDR1 is SNHLY and CDR2 is FYNNEI. Trimming at V came to 6 bases and at J to 2 bases, leaving 6 bases not matched to a gene. TCRdb's table, derived via immunoSEQ multiplex PCR, lists solely in-frame clones and lacks some. The table records about 23,000 clones without singletons, the ten largest covering around 9%. Material for sequencing was peripheral blood mononuclear cells. The source is a human donor with common variable immunodeficiency. The chain couples TRBV2 to TRBJ1-5; TRBD1 agrees at 8 bases. CDR3 residues: CASRTGAVGNQPQHF. The DNA read from the CDR3 is TGTGCCAGCAGGACAGGGGCGGTGGGCAATCAGCCC.